The 9 T cell receptor beta chains below come from one sample, sequenced in a study of shared clonotypes between healthy human individuals (dated by TCRdb to the early 2020s). Libraries came from the immunoSEQ multiplex PCR assay. TCRdb took over this immuneACCESS table, retaining in-frame rearrangements with V and J assigned. Such tables are incomplete; in checked studies, under half of the missing clones stem from an unresolved V gene, and the remainder is unexplained. This sample comprises roughly 2.4 million clones, almost 96% of them detected only once. The ten largest clones add up to roughly 0.13% of the sample. Sequencing input: naive CD4+ T cells sorted from blood. The cell subset or site label on this specimen signifies: CD45RA+ positively selected. All receptors derive from a young man in good health.

The chain uses TRBV5-6 and TRBJ1-5; TRBD1 is a possible D gene (5 bases). The CDR3 consists of 13 residues. V was shortened by 3 bases and J by 5 bases, with 9 bases between the two germline ends. Germline V lookup: CDR1 SGHDT, CDR2 YYEEEE. DNA for the CDR3: TGTGCCAGCAGCTCTGGGACCGATCAGCCCCAGCATTTT. It is translated as CASSSGTDQPQHF.

This chain connects TRBV2 to TRBJ2-7; 8 positions agree with TRBD1. With 1 base clipped from V and 6 bases from J, the junction kept 5 bases outside the gene matches. CDR1 SNHLY and CDR2 FYNNEI come from the germline V gene. The CDR3 sequence is 14 residues long. The CDR3 sequence: CASSEETGVGEQYF. Written as DNA, the CDR3 is TGTGCCAGCAGTGAAGAGACAGGGGTAGGCGAGCAGTACTTC.

Note on this clone: Other DNA sequences in the sample encode the same CDR3. The V call is TRBV18, the J call TRBJ2-1; the match to TRBD1 covers 7 bases. Germline-derived CDR1 and CDR2 are KGHSH and LQKENI. CDR3 length equals 15 residues. J lost 2 bases, V lost 0 bases, and 1 base had no gene match. DNA of the CDR3: TGTGCCAGCTCACCACCGGGGACAGCCTACAATGAGCAGTTCTTC. This gives the protein CASSPPGTAYNEQFF.

J is TRBJ1-3 and V is TRBV30; D unresolved. Germline CDR1 GTSNPN, CDR2 SVGIG (reference sequence). V dropped 0 bases and J dropped 2 bases, with 14 bases sitting between them. The CDR3 runs to 16 residues. The CDR3 nucleotides are TGTGCCTGGAGTGTACCAGGCAACTTACCTGGAAACACCATATATTTT. Protein: CAWSVPGNLPGNTIYF.

This chain uses TRBV15 with TRBJ2-3; D not resolved. Trimming took 2 bases from V and 5 from J, leaving 8 bases between them. This CDR3 is built from 13 residues. CDR1 is LNHNV, CDR2 YYDKDF, per germline (reference sequence). The chain's CDR3 is CATSRRREDTQYF. The CDR3 nucleotides are TGTGCCACCAGCAGACGGAGAGAAGATACGCAGTATTTT.

The CDR3 DNA is TGTGCCAGTCGGACTGTCCAGGGGGGGGCTCAGCCCCAGCATTTT. Translation: CASRTVQGGAQPQHF. J is TRBJ1-5 and V is TRBV19, with TRBD1 identical over 7 bases. The CDR3 runs to 15 residues. V dropped 8 bases and J dropped 6; count of bases not matched to a gene: 13. Looked up from germline, CDR1 is LNHDA and CDR2 is SQIVND (reference sequence). Using reference TRBV19 and TRBJ1-5 for the parts outside the CDR3, the full variable domain is DGGITQSPKYLFRKEGQNVTLSCEQNLNHDAMYWYRQDPGQGLRLIYYSQIVNDFQKGDIAEGYSVSREKKESFPLTVTSAQKNPTAFYLCASRTVQGGAQPQHFGDGTRLSIL.

The V gene is TRBV28, the J gene TRBJ2-5; 9 bases match TRBD2. CDR1 is MDHEN and CDR2 is SYDVKM in the germline V gene. V dropped 6 bases and J dropped 4; count of bases not matched to a gene: 6. The CDR3 has 14 residues. CDR3: CASSLELAGETQYF. The DNA of the CDR3 is TGTGCCAGCAGCCTCGAACTAGCGGGAGAGACCCAGTACTTC. Supplemented by reference TRBV28 and TRBJ2-5, the full variable domain reads DVKVTQSSRYLVKRTGEKVFLECVQDMDHENMFWYRQDPGLGLRLIYFSYDVKMKEKGDIPEGYSVSREKKERFSLILESASTNQTSMYLCASSLELAGETQYFGPGTRLLVL.

This rearrangement joins TRBV7-8 to TRBJ2-7; 7 bases fit TRBD1. CDR3 size: 14 residues. V shed 4 bases and J 1 base; nucleotides not matched to a gene: 4. CDR1 and CDR2 from the germline V gene are SGHVS and FQNEAQ. The CDR3 spells CASSSNRGSYEQYF. The CDR3 region has the DNA TGTGCCAGCAGCTCTAACAGGGGTTCCTACGAGCAGTACTTC. Based on the CDR3 plus reference TRBV7-8 and TRBJ2-7, the full variable domain is GAGVSQSPRYKVAKRGQDVALRCDPISGHVSLFWYQQALGQGPEFLTYFQNEAQLDKSGLPSDRFFAERPEGSVSTLKIQRTQQEDSAVYLCASSSNRGSYEQYFGPGTRLTVT.

The chain joins TRBV5-8 to TRBJ2-2; weak D call: TRBD2 (7 bases). This CDR3 has 17 residues. The V gene lost 2 bases and the J gene lost 4 bases, with 18 bases spanning the gap. Germline CDR1 reads SGHTS; CDR2 reads YDEGEE. The CDR3 DNA is TGTGCCAGCAGCTTAGCACCGGCGGGGGCGAGCACCGGGGAGCTGTTTTTT. Encoded protein: CASSLAPAGASTGELFF.